The rows below give T cell receptor beta chains drawn from one sample of a study of regulatory T cells in long-lasting Graves disease. TCRdb passed the multiplex PCR reads through MiXCR, listing each CDR3 protein once. Here the sample spans about 300,000 distinct CDR3 sequences, roughly 21% being singletons. This sample comprised peripheral blood mononuclear cells (PBMCs), obtained when the disease was refractory, from a patient treated with antithyroid drugs. The source of these receptors is a female donor with Graves disease. Each CDR3 is given with its conserved first and last residue. D genes are given only for firm matches. Size tells how often a clone was seen (once, few, many) or the class of an expanded clone, and some rows leave it out.

J: TRBJ1-2; D: NA; V: TRBV9; size: many; DNA: TGTGCCAGCAGCCCAGAAGGGCAGGTGAGCTATGGCTACACCTTC; CDR3: CASSPEGQVSYGYTF
J: TRBJ2-7; D: NA; V: TRBV6-2/TRBV6-3; size: NA; DNA: TGTGCCAGCAGTTACTCACAGTGGGGGAATTACGAGCAGTACTTC; CDR3: CASSYSQWGNYEQYF
J: TRBJ1-2; D: TRBD1; V: TRBV7-2; size: NA; DNA: TGTGCCAGCAGTCGGGACAGGGAGGACTATGGCTACACCTTC; CDR3: CASSRDREDYGYTF
J: TRBJ1-4; D: NA; V: TRBV18; size: many; DNA: TGTGCCAGCTCCCTACGGCCAACTAATGAAAAACTGTTTTTT; CDR3: CASSLRPTNEKLFF
J: TRBJ2-7; D: NA; V: TRBV12-3/TRBV12-4; size: many; DNA: TGTGCCAGCAGCCCTTTGAGTCGGGAGCAGTACTTC; CDR3: CASSPLSREQYF
J: TRBJ2-1; D: NA; V: TRBV3-1; size: few; DNA: TGTGCCAGCAGCCAAGCCGGACCTGAGCAGTTCTTC; CDR3: CASSQAGPEQFF
J: TRBJ1-1; D: NA; V: TRBV27; size: NA; DNA: TGTGCCAGCAGCGGGGGCCTCATGAACACTGAAGCTTTCTTT; CDR3: CASSGGLMNTEAFF
J: TRBJ2-2; D: TRBD1; V: TRBV27; size: NA; DNA: TGTGCCAGCAGTCCTCGGACAGGGGACACCGGGGAGCTGTTTTTT; CDR3: CASSPRTGDTGELFF
J: TRBJ2-2; D: TRBD1; V: TRBV10-3; size: NA; DNA: TGTGCCATCAGTGAACGATCAGGGGGTTCGAACACCGGGGAGCTGTTTTTT; CDR3: CAISERSGGSNTGELFF
J: TRBJ1-3; D: TRBD1; V: TRBV12-3/TRBV12-4; size: few; DNA: TGTGCCAGCAGTCGCGGCTCAGACAGGGCAGGAAACACCATATATTTT; CDR3: CASSRGSDRAGNTIYF
J: TRBJ2-7; D: NA; V: TRBV20-1; size: NA; DNA: TGCAGTGCTAGAGAGCCTCGACGGATCACCTACGAGCAGTACTTC; CDR3: CSAREPRRITYEQYF
J: TRBJ2-7; D: NA; V: TRBV6-2/TRBV6-3; size: NA; DNA: TGTGCCAACAGTTACTCATGGACGGGAGAGGAGCAGTACTTC; CDR3: CANSYSWTGEEQYF
J: TRBJ1-6; D: TRBD1; V: TRBV12-3/TRBV12-4; size: many; DNA: TGTGCCAGCACCCTGGGACAGAGCTCCTATAATTCACCCCTCCACTTT; CDR3: CASTLGQSSYNSPLHF
J: TRBJ1-2; D: TRBD1; V: TRBV5-1; size: few; DNA: TGCGCCAGCAGCTCACCCTACGGACAGGGTCCAGGTGGCTACACCTTC; CDR3: CASSSPYGQGPGGYTF
J: TRBJ2-5; D: NA; V: TRBV29-1; size: NA; DNA: TGCAGCGTTGAATCCGCTGAGACCCAGTACTTC; CDR3: CSVESAETQYF
J: TRBJ1-1; D: NA; V: TRBV20-1; size: few; DNA: TGCAGTGGGGGGGGGGCAGGTTTAAATTCTGAAGCTTTCTTT; CDR3: CSGGGAGLNSEAFF
J: TRBJ2-1; D: TRBD1; V: TRBV6-2/TRBV6-3; size: many; DNA: TGTGCCAGCAGTTACGAGGGCTGGGGACAGGCAGACAATGAGCAGTTCTTC; CDR3: CASSYEGWGQADNEQFF
J: TRBJ2-7; D: NA; V: TRBV30; size: few; DNA: TGTGCCTGGAGTACAGGGTTGGTCGACGAGCAGTACTTC; CDR3: CAWSTGLVDEQYF
J: TRBJ2-2; D: NA; V: TRBV5-1; size: NA; DNA: TGCGCCAGCAGCCAGCGTGGGTTGGGGTTCACCGGGGAGCTGTTTTTT; CDR3: CASSQRGLGFTGELFF
J: TRBJ2-2; D: TRBD1; V: TRBV24-1; size: few; DNA: TGTGCCACCAGTGATTCGGGACAGGGGGGACTAGCGAACACCGGGGAGCTGTTTTTT; CDR3: CATSDSGQGGLANTGELFF
J: TRBJ1-4; D: NA; V: TRBV30; size: many; DNA: TGTGCCTGGAAGGGGACCTCATCAACTAATGAAAAACTGTTTTTT; CDR3: CAWKGTSSTNEKLFF
J: TRBJ1-2; D: NA; V: TRBV9; size: few; DNA: TGTGCCAGCACCGGGGACCTCCGTAACTATGGCTACACCTTC; CDR3: CASTGDLRNYGYTF
J: TRBJ1-3; D: NA; V: TRBV19; size: NA; DNA: TGTGCCAGTAGTATCTGGGCCCACTCTGGAAACACCATATATTTT; CDR3: CASSIWAHSGNTIYF
J: TRBJ1-1; D: NA; V: TRBV19; size: NA; DNA: TGTGCCAGTATTCGTGGTCGACAGTCAAAGAACACTGAAGCTCTCTTT; CDR3: CASIRGRQSKNTEALF
J: TRBJ2-5; D: TRBD2; V: TRBV7-2; size: many; DNA: TGTGCCAGCAGTCAGTGGGCTAGCGGGATCGGGGAGACCCAGTACTTC; CDR3: CASSQWASGIGETQYF
J: TRBJ2-5; D: NA; V: TRBV7-2; size: many; DNA: TGTGCCAGCAGCTTGCTTACAGGGCCACAGACCCAGTACTTC; CDR3: CASSLLTGPQTQYF
J: TRBJ2-5; D: TRBD1; V: TRBV5-1; size: NA; DNA: TGCGCCAGCAGCTACGCCGGGACAGGGGGCCGGGAGACCCAGTACTTC; CDR3: CASSYAGTGGRETQYF
J: TRBJ2-2; D: NA; V: TRBV6-5; size: few; DNA: TGTGCCAGCAGTTACCGGCCCGACACCGGGGAGCTGTTTTTT; CDR3: CASSYRPDTGELFF
J: TRBJ2-7; D: TRBD1; V: TRBV27; size: NA; DNA: TGTGCCAGCAGTCCCTTCGGGACAGGCTACGAGCAGTACTTC; CDR3: CASSPFGTGYEQYF
J: TRBJ2-6; D: NA; V: TRBV4-2; size: NA; DNA: TGTGCCAGCAGCCAAGAAGAGGGGTTGGCCAACGTCCTGACTTTC; CDR3: CASSQEEGLANVLTF